The 16 T cell receptor beta chains below come from one sample, sequenced in a study of identical twins. TCRdb recomputed calls from the 5' RACE reads with MiXCR, one row per CDR3 protein. Found here are hundreds of thousands of distinct CDR3 sequences, approximately 24% of them singletons; the top ten hold about 2.9%. The same data also went into a second study, on T cells expressing NK-cell markers.

What was sequenced was CD4+ T cells sorted from blood. The receptors derive from a woman between 18 and 30 years old in good health.

This clonotype was observed a few times. The rearrangement links TRBV10-3 to TRBJ1-6, with D tentatively TRBD1 (6 bases). This CDR3 is 12 amino acids long. Germline V gives CDR1 ENHRY, CDR2 SYGVKD. The V gene lost 10 bases and the J gene lost 7 bases, with 11 bases spanning the gap. CDR3: CATRTENSPLHF. The CDR3 coding sequence is TGTGCCACCCGGACAGAGAATTCACCCCTCCACTTT.

This clonotype was observed a handful of times. The genes are TRBV20-1 and TRBJ2-5; maybe TRBD2 (5 bases). CDR3 size: 12 residues. The ends were cut back, 4 bases at V and 2 bases at J, with 8 bases in the middle. In germline, CDR1 is DFQATT, CDR2 SNEGSKA (reference sequence). The CDR3, as DNA: TGCAGTGCTACCGGGATTCAAGAGACCCAGTACTTC. Protein sequence: CSATGIQETQYF.

The chain employs TRBV5-1 and TRBJ2-5; 10 nucleotides match TRBD2. After removal of 3 bases from V and 1 base from J, the junction contained 6 bases not matched to a gene. Germline CDR1 and CDR2: SGHRS and YFSETQ. The CDR3 sequence is 16 residues long. CDR3 DNA sequence: TGCGCCAGCAGCTCCCAACTAGCGGGACGCCAAGAGACCCAGTACTTC. Translation gives CASSSQLAGRQETQYF.

This sequence joins TRBV7-3 and TRBJ2-2; no firm D call. This CDR3 has 12 residues. V lost 1 base and J lost 5, with 2 bases in between. Per the germline V gene, CDR1 is SGHTA and CDR2 is FQGTGA. The CDR3 reads CASSLITGELFF. CDR3 DNA sequence: TGTGCCAGCAGCTTAATAACCGGGGAGCTGTTTTTT.

This rearrangement joins TRBV6-1 to TRBJ1-3; D unclear. The CDR3 sequence is 15 residues long. Trimming removed 4 bases from V and 0 bases from J, with 10 bases in between. The germline gives CDR1 MNHNS, CDR2 SASEGT. As DNA, the CDR3 is TGTGCCAGCAGTGGGGGTCTTCACTCTGGAAACACCATATATTTT. Its protein is CASSGGLHSGNTIYF.

This clonotype was detected only a few times. The CDR3 reads CASSLTSGRETQYF. CDR3 bases: TGTGCCAGCAGCTTGACTAGCGGGAGGGAGACCCAGTACTTC. The chain combines TRBV7-9 with TRBJ2-5; 13 nucleotides line up with TRBD2. This CDR3 spans 14 amino acids. Looked up from germline, CDR1 is SEHNR and CDR2 is FQNEAQ (reference sequence). V was pared by 3 bases and J by 5 bases, with 0 bases of the junction left unmatched.

This clonotype was seen a few times. The CDR3 sequence: CSVVVGNYGYTF. CDR3 DNA sequence: TGCAGCGTTGTTGTGGGTAACTATGGCTACACCTTC. The V gene is TRBV29-1, the J gene TRBJ1-2; D remains ambiguous. Germline-derived CDR1 and CDR2 are SQVTM and ANQGSEA. The CDR3 has 12 residues. Between the trimmed V and J ends, which lost 4 bases and 1 base, there was a span of 7 bases.

V and J are TRBV11-2 and TRBJ2-3, with D possibly matching TRBD1 (5 bases). The CDR3 runs to 14 residues. Germline V gives CDR1 SGHAT, CDR2 FQNNGV. The ends were cut back, 5 bases at V and 2 bases at J, with 11 bases in the middle. The CDR3 DNA is TGTGCCAGCAGCCCTTCGACAGACACAGATACGCAGTATTTT. Its protein is CASSPSTDTDTQYF.

The chain is built from TRBV29-1 and TRBJ1-2; D is ambiguous. Germline-derived CDR1 and CDR2 are SQVTM and ANQGSEA. This CDR3 spans 10 amino acids. Between the trimmed V and J ends, which lost 4 bases and 7 bases, there was a span of 7 bases. The CDR3 coding sequence is TGCAGCGTTGGAGATACTGGCTACACCTTC. Protein sequence: CSVGDTGYTF.

This clonotype was seen a handful of times. The chain recombines TRBV21-1 with TRBJ2-7; the listed D gene, TRBD2, was not tested against the DNA. TRBV21-1 has pseudogene status. The CDR3 loop spans 13 amino acids. This CDR3 is CASRLAGVHEQYF. The CDR3 DNA reads as TGTGCCAGCAGATTAGCGGGAGTTCACGAGCAGTACTTC.

Only a few counts were recorded for this clonotype. This sequence joins TRBV2 and TRBJ1-4; D is unresolved. The CDR3 has 15 amino acids. CDR1 and CDR2 from the germline V gene are SNHLY and FYNNEI. Trimming took 1 base from V and 10 from J, leaving 16 bases between them. The CDR3 spells CASSEGPGPSGKLFF. In DNA, the CDR3 is TGTGCCAGCAGTGAAGGTCCAGGTCCAAGCGGAAAACTGTTTTTT. Filled out from reference TRBV2 and TRBJ1-4, the complete variable domain reads EPEVTQTPSHQVTQMGQEVILRCVPISNHLYFYWYRQILGQKVEFLVSFYNNEISEKSEIFDDQFSVERPDGSNFTLKIRSTKLEDSAMYFCASSEGPGPSGKLFFGSGTQLSVL.

CDR3 sequence: CASSVPGSNTGELFF. The CDR3 coding sequence is TGTGCCAGCAGCGTCCCCGGCTCGAACACCGGGGAGCTGTTTTTT. The chain couples TRBV9 to TRBJ2-2; D gene ambiguous. This CDR3 is 15 amino acids long. V lost 2 bases and J 0 bases, leaving 8 bases between the germline ends. CDR1 and CDR2 (germline): SGDLS, YYNGEE.

This clonotype was seen a few times. The J gene is TRBJ2-7, the V gene TRBV6-1; weak D call: TRBD2 (6 bases). CDR3 length: 11 amino acids. Germline loops: CDR1 MNHNS, CDR2 SASEGT. V was cut by 11 bases and J by 7 bases, with 15 bases left in between. The CDR3 DNA reads as TGTGCCTCTCAGGAGGGGCGGGAGCAGTACTTC. It yields the protein CASQEGREQYF.

This clonotype showed up just a few times. V and J are TRBV7-9 and TRBJ2-5; D is possibly TRBD2 (5 bases). Between the trimmed V and J ends, which lost 10 bases and 1 base, there was a span of 7 bases. The CDR3 contains 11 residues. The germline V gene encodes CDR1 SEHNR and CDR2 FQNEAQ (reference sequence). In nucleotides, the CDR3 is TGTGCCACTGGACTCCAAGAGACCCAGTACTTC. It yields the protein CATGLQETQYF.

V and J are TRBV5-6 and TRBJ1-5, with 7 bases lining up with TRBD1. Germline-derived CDR1 and CDR2 are SGHDT and YYEEEE. Trimming cost V 4 bases and J 6 bases; bases outside gene matches: 10. The CDR3 has 15 residues. The CDR3 spells CASSTSRQGGQPQHF. CDR3 coding DNA: TGTGCCAGCAGCACCTCGCGTCAGGGGGGTCAGCCCCAGCATTTT.

V is TRBV20-1 and J is TRBJ2-1; D is perhaps TRBD1 (5 bases). Per the germline V gene, CDR1 is DFQATT and CDR2 is SNEGSKA (reference sequence). Trimming removed 0 bases from V and 5 bases from J, with 17 bases in between. There are 16 residues in the CDR3. CDR3 nucleotide sequence: TGCAGTGCTAGAGATCAGGGCCGACACCAGGACAATGAGCAGTTCTTC. Its protein product is CSARDQGRHQDNEQFF.